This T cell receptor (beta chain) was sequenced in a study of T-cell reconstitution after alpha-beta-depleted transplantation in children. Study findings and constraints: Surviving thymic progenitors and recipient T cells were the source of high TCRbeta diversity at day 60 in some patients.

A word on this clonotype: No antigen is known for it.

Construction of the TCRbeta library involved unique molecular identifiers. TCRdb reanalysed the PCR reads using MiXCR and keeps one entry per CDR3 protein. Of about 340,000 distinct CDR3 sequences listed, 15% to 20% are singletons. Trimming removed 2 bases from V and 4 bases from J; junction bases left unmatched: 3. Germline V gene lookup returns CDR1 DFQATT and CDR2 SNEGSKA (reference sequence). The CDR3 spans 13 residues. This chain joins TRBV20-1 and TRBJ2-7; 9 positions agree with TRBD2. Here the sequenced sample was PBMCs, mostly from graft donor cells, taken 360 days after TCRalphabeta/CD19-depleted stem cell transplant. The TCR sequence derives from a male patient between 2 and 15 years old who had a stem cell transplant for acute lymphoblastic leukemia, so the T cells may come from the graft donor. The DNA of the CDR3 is TGCAGTGCTAGACTAGCGGGAAGGTACGAGCAGTACTTC. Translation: CSARLAGRYEQYF.